The rows below give T cell receptor beta chains drawn from one sample of a study of identifying expanded T cells in peripheral blood. TCRdb's table, derived via immunoSEQ multiplex PCR, lists solely in-frame clones and lacks some. This sample carries 100,000 to 150,000 clones, around 88% of them seen once, and the ten largest clones take around 8.2%. Material for sequencing was blood. Receptors originate from a person between 18 and 75 years old in good health. CDR3s include the opening cysteine and the closing phenylalanine or tryptophan. The D gene is left open where the match is weak. Rows give clone size only sometimes, using once, few, many, or a class for an expanded clone.

CDR3 length	V gene	clone size	D gene	J gene	CDR3 DNA	CDR3 protein
14	TRBV6-5	.	.	TRBJ2-4	TGTGCCAGCGCGGCGTCGAACACCCCCAACATTCAGTACTTC	CASAASNTPNIQYF
12	TRBV30	.	.	TRBJ2-7	TGTGCCTGGAAGAGTAGCTCCTACGAGCAGTACTTC	CAWKSSSYEQYF
13	TRBV21-1	.	.	TRBJ2-7	TGTGCCAGCAGCAGGTGGCAGCTCTACGAGCAGTACTTC	CASSRWQLYEQYF
15	TRBV29-1	.	TRBD2	TRBJ2-3	TGCAGCGTTCGAGGGTCTAGCGGGAGCACAGATACGCAGTATTTT	CSVRGSSGSTDTQYF
16	TRBV7-2	.	.	TRBJ2-5	TGTGCCAGCAGCTTAGGACCCCGGGGGGCTGGAGAGACCCAGTACTTC	CASSLGPRGAGETQYF
13	TRBV5-1	once	.	TRBJ2-7	TGCGCCAGCAGCCCGGATGGAGCCTACGAGCAGTACTTC	CASSPDGAYEQYF
15	TRBV7-2	.	TRBD2	TRBJ2-5	TGTGCCAGCAGCCTCACCCGGGGGGGCGGCGAGACCCAGTACTTC	CASSLTRGGGETQYF
16	TRBV19	once	TRBD1	TRBJ1-1	TGTGCCAGTAGTCCACATGACAGGGGGAAGTTCACTGAAGCTTTCTTT	CASSPHDRGKFTEAFF
14	TRBV19	.	.	TRBJ1-2	TGTGCCAGTAGCCCCCGGGGAGGGGGGAGTGGCTACACCTTC	CASSPRGGGSGYTF
13	TRBV29-1	.	TRBD1	TRBJ2-7	TGCAGCGCTTCCCAGGACAGGGGTGGGGAGCAGTACTTC	CSASQDRGGEQYF
14	TRBV5-1	.	.	TRBJ2-5	TGCGCCAGCAGCTTCCGGGACTCCCAAGAGACCCAGTACTTC	CASSFRDSQETQYF
13	TRBV14	few	.	TRBJ2-1	TGTGCCAGCAGCCAAGATCGTTGGGGTAGAAAGTTCTTC	CASSQDRWGRKFF
12	TRBV6-5	.	.	TRBJ2-7	TGTGCCAGCAGTTCAACCAGGGACGGGCAGTACTTC	CASSSTRDGQYF
15	TRBV7-3	.	TRBD1	TRBJ2-1	TGTGCCAGCAGCTTATCTGGACAGGGGGCTGATGAGCAGTTCTTC	CASSLSGQGADEQFF
12	TRBV5-6	.	.	TRBJ1-6	TGTGCCAGCAGCTGGGATAATTCACCCCTCCACTTT	CASSWDNSPLHF
12	TRBV19	.	TRBD2	TRBJ2-1	TGTGCCAGCAGACTAGCGGGGAATGAGCAGTTCTTC	CASRLAGNEQFF
12	TRBV19	.	TRBD1	TRBJ1-1	TGTGCCAGTACCCTACGGGACAGGGAAGCTTTCTTT	CASTLRDREAFF
13	TRBV5-4	.	.	TRBJ2-1	TGTGCCAGCTTGGGGACACATAACAATGAGCAGTTCTTC	CASLGTHNNEQFF
12	TRBV28	.	TRBD1	TRBJ1-2	TGTGCCATTCACACAGGGGGTAGTGGCTACACCTTC	CAIHTGGSGYTF
13	TRBV9	few	.	TRBJ1-6	TGTGCCAGCAGCAGTCCAGGGTTTTCACCCCTCCACTTT	CASSSPGFSPLHF
15	TRBV25-1	.	.	TRBJ1-4	TGTGCCAGCAGTACGCGAAGGGGGATTAATGAAAAACTGTTTTTT	CASSTRRGINEKLFF
14	TRBV7-2	.	TRBD1	TRBJ1-1	TGTGCCAGCAGGTACAGGGGAGAGGAGACTGAAGCTTTCTTT	CASRYRGEETEAFF
15	TRBV2	.	.	TRBJ1-4	TGTGCCAGCAGTGGGCGACAGAGTACTCACCCAAAACTGTTTTTT	CASSGRQSTHPKLFF
14	TRBV28	.	TRBD1	TRBJ2-5	TGTGCCAGCAGTTCGCCAGGGGGCCTGGAGACCCAGTACTTC	CASSSPGGLETQYF
13	TRBV7-2	.	.	TRBJ2-1	TGTGCCAGCAGCTTAGCGTCTGGGGATGAGCAGTTCTTC	CASSLASGDEQFF
14	TRBV11-3	few	TRBD1	TRBJ1-1	TGTGCCAGCAGCATTGGAGGGACAGGAGCTGAAGCTTTCTTT	CASSIGGTGAEAFF
13	TRBV5-1	.	TRBD1	TRBJ2-1	TGCGCCAGCAGCTGGGACAGAACTAATGAGCAGTTCTTC	CASSWDRTNEQFF
16	TRBV7-9	.	TRBD1	TRBJ2-7	TGTGCCAGCAGCGCCCTGGACAGGTCCCAAGCTATCGAGCAGTACTTC	CASSALDRSQAIEQYF
13	TRBV5-1	.	.	TRBJ1-1	TGCGCCAGCAGCTTTACTGACCGGACTGAAGCTTTCTTT	CASSFTDRTEAFF
14	TRBV2	.	.	TRBJ1-2	TGTGCCAGCAGTGATGGACGGCCCCCCTATGGCTACACCTTC	CASSDGRPPYGYTF
14	TRBV5-4	few	.	TRBJ1-2	TGTGCCAGCAGCCCTTTGACAGGCCACTATGGCTACACCTTC	CASSPLTGHYGYTF
12	TRBV28	.	.	TRBJ2-2	TGTGCCAGCAGTTTGTTAGCCGGGGAGCTGTTTTTT	CASSLLAGELFF
14	TRBV14	.	.	TRBJ2-7	TGTGCCAGCAGCCCCGCGGGACACATCTACGAGCAGTACTTC	CASSPAGHIYEQYF
16	TRBV28	.	.	TRBJ1-5	TGTGCCAGCAGCAACCCCCGGGGGCCCGGCAATCAGCCCCAGCATTTT	CASSNPRGPGNQPQHF
13	TRBV19	.	.	TRBJ2-2	TGTGCCAGTCTCCGGGGACCCACCGGGGAGCTGTTTTTT	CASLRGPTGELFF
15	TRBV5-1	.	.	TRBJ2-2	TGCGCCAGCAGCTTGGGCCAGGGCGGGACCGGGGAGCTGTTTTTT	CASSLGQGGTGELFF
13	TRBV11-2	.	.	TRBJ2-5	TGTGCCAGCAGCCGGCTGGCCAGGGAGACCCAGTACTTC	CASSRLARETQYF
13	TRBV7-3	.	.	TRBJ2-3	TGTGCCAGCAGCTCCGGGCCTTCAGATACGCAGTATTTT	CASSSGPSDTQYF
16	TRBV4-3	.	.	TRBJ1-4	TGCGCCAGCAGCCAGGTCTTAGGGCCCAATAATGAAAAACTGTTTTTT	CASSQVLGPNNEKLFF
12	TRBV9	.	.	TRBJ2-1	TGTGCCAGCAGCGTAGGGGATTATGAGCAGTTCTTC	CASSVGDYEQFF
17	TRBV28	.	TRBD2	TRBJ2-5	TGTGCCAGCAGTTTAGGACTAGCGGAGCCCTCCGCGGAGACCCAGTACTTC	CASSLGLAEPSAETQYF
14	TRBV6-1	.	.	TRBJ1-6	TGTGCCAGCAGTGAATTGGCAGGAAGATCACCCCTCCACTTT	CASSELAGRSPLHF